This T cell receptor beta chain originates from a study of vaccination effects on CD4 cells after COVID-19 (dated by TCRdb to the early 2020s). A note on the overall study: Two doses of either the BNT162b2 or the mRNA-1273 mRNA SARS-CoV-2 vaccine were administered to participants. In both COVID-19 convalescent patients and infection-naive vaccine recipients, the study compared SARS-CoV-2 spike-specific CD4+ TCR repertoires from before mRNA vaccination with those from after it. A total of roughly 9 COVID-19 convalescent patients and a handful of SARS-CoV-2-naive healthy vaccine recipients were included in the full study. The Oncomine TCR Beta short-read assay on an Illumina iSeq 100 was used to sequence cultures from other donors in the study.

In the case of this clone: Its antigen is currently not known. Per-base qualities were not stored, and no clone one base away is much larger.

Broader findings and caveats from the paper: Limitations of the study were the small number of convalescent patients and the absence of early post-infection timepoints. At late post-vaccination timepoints, both infection-induced and vaccine-induced clones showed marked clonal contraction, consistent with waning T cell responses. Among healthy vaccine recipients, nearly all vaccine-induced clones were SARS-CoV-2 mono-reactive, and just 1 of 255 was cross-reactive with common cold coronaviruses.

The CDR3 contains 16 residues, cysteine and phenylalanine counted. The only DNA kept is the CDR3, 48 bases in frame from the first base. CDR1 is given as LNHNV and CDR2 as YYDKDF, both from the germline V gene (reference sequence). The V and J ends are trimmed by 1 base and 3 bases, leaving 15 bases between them. In the ViraFEST assay, PBMC were stimulated with viral peptide pools, and TCR sequencing was then used to find antigen-specific CD4+ T cell clonotypes based on their expansion. After less than eleven days of culture, CD4+ T cells were isolated with the EasySep CD4+ T cell isolation kit. The absence of prior SARS-CoV-2 infection in healthy vaccine recipients was confirmed by negative nucleocapsid antibodies before and after vaccination. Approximately 2.1 million PBMC per well were cultured in IMDM with about 4.6% human AB serum, roughly 11 IU/ml IL-2 and gentamicin, plus 10 ug/ml peptides. Half of the culture medium was replaced with fresh IL-2-containing medium on days 3 and 7. Unless noted otherwise, every peptide stimulation condition was cultured in triplicate wells. Using Ficoll-Paque Plus gradient centrifugation, PBMC were separated from whole blood and then either used fresh or cryopreserved at -140C. The overlapping peptide pools covered the spike proteins of SARS-CoV-2 as well as those of the common cold coronaviruses HCoV-NL63, HCoV-OC43 and HCoV-229E. The QIAamp micro DNA kit was used to extract genomic DNA from the cultured CD4+ T cells.

The method behind the library was the immunoSEQ multiplex PCR assay. DNA from the CD4+ T cells that had been cultured and isolated underwent TCR beta CDR3 sequencing. On the authors' methods: Non-productive TCR sequences were removed and reads were trimmed to the CDR3 region, keeping CDR3s of at least 7 amino acids. The MANAFEST web app was used to identify antigen-specific clonotypes by comparing expansion in peptide wells with expansion in reference cultures. To be called positive, a clone needed expansion at FDR<0.05 compared with the reference and with all other wells, an odds ratio greater than 5, and a frequency greater than 0.1% in two replicate wells. A clonotype was defined as cross-reactive if the clonotype was significantly expanded both in SARS-CoV-2 spike wells and in at least one common cold coronavirus spike condition. CDR3 similarity was assessed by Levenshtein distance using the stringdist R package, and unrooted trees were constructed with ape in R 3.6.1. Held by TCRdb, this immuneACCESS table contains in-frame sequences only and omits some clones. Under half of the omission traces to an unresolved V gene where checked; the cause of the rest is unknown. For V, J and clone size, that table is used; D and trimming come from the DNA. The sample table records more than 20,000 clones; approximately 81% of these occur just once. Just under 20% of the sample rests with the top ten.

The TCR comes from a human donor who received a COVID-19 vaccine. The rearrangement combines TRBV15 with TRBJ1-1, with no D gene named confidently. The sequencing used CD4+ T cells from PBMCs cultured with HCoV-NL63 spike peptides, collected before COVID-19 vaccination. Read against the paper, the sample's cell subset or site label means: HCoV-NL63 spike overlapping peptide pool stimulation. The nucleotides read TGTGCCACCAGCAGAGGTGGGAGGAGGGCTTACACTGAAGCTTTCTTT. The resulting protein is CATSRGGRRAYTEAFF. With the rest looked up from the reference TRBV15 and TRBJ1-1 genes rather than sequenced, the full variable domain is DAMVIQNPRYQVTQFGKPVTLSCSQTLNHNVMYWYQQKSSQAPKLLFHYYDKDFNNEADTPDNFQSRRPNTSFCFLDIRSPGLGDTAMYLCATSRGGRRAYTEAFFGQGTRLTVV.